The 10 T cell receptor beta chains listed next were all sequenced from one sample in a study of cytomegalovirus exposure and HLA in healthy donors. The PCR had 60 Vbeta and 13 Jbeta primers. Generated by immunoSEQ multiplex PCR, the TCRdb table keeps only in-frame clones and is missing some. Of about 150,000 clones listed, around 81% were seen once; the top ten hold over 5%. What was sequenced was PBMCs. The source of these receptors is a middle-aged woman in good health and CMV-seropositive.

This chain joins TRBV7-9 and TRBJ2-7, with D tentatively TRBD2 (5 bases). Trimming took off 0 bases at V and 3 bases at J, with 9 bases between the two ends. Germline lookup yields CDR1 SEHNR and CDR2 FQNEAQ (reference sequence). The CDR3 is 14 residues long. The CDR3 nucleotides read TGTGCCAGCAGCTTAGCGGGAGTGGTCTACGAGCAGTACTTC. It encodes CASSLAGVVYEQYF.

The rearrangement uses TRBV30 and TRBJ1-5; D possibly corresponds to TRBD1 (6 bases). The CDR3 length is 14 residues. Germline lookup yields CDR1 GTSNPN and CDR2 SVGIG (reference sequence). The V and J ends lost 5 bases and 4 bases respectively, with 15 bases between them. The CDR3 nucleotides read TGTGCCTGGTCACTACAGGGAAAAAATCAGCCCCAGCATTTT. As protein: CAWSLQGKNQPQHF.

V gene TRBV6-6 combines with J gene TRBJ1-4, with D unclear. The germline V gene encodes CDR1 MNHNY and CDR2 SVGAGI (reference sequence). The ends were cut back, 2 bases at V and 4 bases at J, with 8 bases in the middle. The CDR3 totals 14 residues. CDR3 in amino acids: CASSYGELNEKLFF. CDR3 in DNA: TGTGCCAGCAGTTACGGAGAGCTTAATGAAAAACTGTTTTTT.

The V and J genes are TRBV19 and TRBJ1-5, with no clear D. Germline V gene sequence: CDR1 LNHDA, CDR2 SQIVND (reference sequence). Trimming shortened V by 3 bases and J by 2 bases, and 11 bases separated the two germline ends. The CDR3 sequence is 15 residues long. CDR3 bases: TGTGCCAGTAGTATCGGATTGAGGGGCAATCAGCCCCAGCATTTT. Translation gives CASSIGLRGNQPQHF.

The chain's CDR3 is CASSLGAGGTDTQYF. For the CDR3, the DNA is TGTGCCAGCAGTTTAGGAGCGGGGGGCACAGATACGCAGTATTTT. This rearrangement joins TRBV5-4 to TRBJ2-3; 8 nucleotides line up with TRBD2. CDR1 is SGHNT and CDR2 is YYREEE in the germline V gene (reference sequence). Losses at the gene ends were 5 bases for V and 1 base for J; bases not matched to a gene: 6. The CDR3 totals 15 residues.

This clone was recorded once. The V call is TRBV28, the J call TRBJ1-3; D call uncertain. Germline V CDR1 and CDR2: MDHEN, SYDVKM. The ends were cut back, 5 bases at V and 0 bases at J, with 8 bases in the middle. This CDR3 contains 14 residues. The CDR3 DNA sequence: TGTGCCAGCAGTCCCCCCATCTCTGGAAACACCATATATTTT. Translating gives CASSPPISGNTIYF. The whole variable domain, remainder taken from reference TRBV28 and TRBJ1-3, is DVKVTQSSRYLVKRTGEKVFLECVQDMDHENMFWYRQDPGLGLRLIYFSYDVKMKEKGDIPEGYSVSREKKERFSLILESASTNQTSMYLCASSPPISGNTIYFGEGSWLTVV.

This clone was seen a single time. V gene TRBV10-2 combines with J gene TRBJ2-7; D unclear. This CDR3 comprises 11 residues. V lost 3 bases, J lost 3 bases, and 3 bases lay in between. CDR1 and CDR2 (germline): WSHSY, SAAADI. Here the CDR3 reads CASSDYYEQYF. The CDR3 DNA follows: TGCGCCAGCAGTGACTACTACGAGCAGTACTTC.

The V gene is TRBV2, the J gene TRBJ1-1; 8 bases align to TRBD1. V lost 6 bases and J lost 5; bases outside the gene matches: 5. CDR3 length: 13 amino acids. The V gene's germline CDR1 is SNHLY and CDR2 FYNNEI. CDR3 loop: CASRGQEWTEAFF. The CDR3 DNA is TGTGCCAGCAGGGGACAGGAGTGGACTGAAGCTTTCTTT. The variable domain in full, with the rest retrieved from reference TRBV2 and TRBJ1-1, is EPEVTQTPSHQVTQMGQEVILRCVPISNHLYFYWYRQILGQKVEFLVSFYNNEISEKSEIFDDQFSVERPDGSNFTLKIRSTKLEDSAMYFCASRGQEWTEAFFGQGTRLTVV.

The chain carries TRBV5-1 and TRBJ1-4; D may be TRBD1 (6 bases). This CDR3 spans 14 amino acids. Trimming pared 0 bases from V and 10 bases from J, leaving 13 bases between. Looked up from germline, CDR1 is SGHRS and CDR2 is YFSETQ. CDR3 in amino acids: CASSLDGGSGKLFF. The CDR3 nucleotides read TGCGCCAGCAGCTTGGATGGGGGCTCTGGAAAACTGTTTTTT. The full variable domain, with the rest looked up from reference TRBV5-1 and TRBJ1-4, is KAGVTQTPRYLIKTRGQQVTLSCSPISGHRSVSWYQQTPGQGLQFLFEYFSETQRNKGNFPGRFSGRQFSNSRSEMNVSTLELGDSALYLCASSLDGGSGKLFFGSGTQLSVL.

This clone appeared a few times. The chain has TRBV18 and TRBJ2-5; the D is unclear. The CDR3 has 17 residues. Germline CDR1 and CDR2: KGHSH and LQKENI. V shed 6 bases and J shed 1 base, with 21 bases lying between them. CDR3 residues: CASSPESIFLGQETQYF. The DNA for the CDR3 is TGTGCCAGCTCCCCGGAGAGCATTTTCTTGGGCCAAGAGACCCAGTACTTC.